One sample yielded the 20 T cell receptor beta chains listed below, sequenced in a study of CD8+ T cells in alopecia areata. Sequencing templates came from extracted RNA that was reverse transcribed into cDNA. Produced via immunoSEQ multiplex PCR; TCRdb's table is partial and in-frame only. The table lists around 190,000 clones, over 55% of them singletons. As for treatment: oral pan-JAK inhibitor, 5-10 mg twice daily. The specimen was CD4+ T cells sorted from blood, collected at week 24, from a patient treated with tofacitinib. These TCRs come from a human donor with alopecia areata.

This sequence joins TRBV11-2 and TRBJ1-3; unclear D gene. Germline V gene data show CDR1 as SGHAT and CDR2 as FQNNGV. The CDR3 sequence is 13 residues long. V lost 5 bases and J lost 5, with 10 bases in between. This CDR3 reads CASSPNTRNTIYF. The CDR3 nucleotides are TGTGCCAGCAGCCCTAACACCCGAAACACCATATATTTT.

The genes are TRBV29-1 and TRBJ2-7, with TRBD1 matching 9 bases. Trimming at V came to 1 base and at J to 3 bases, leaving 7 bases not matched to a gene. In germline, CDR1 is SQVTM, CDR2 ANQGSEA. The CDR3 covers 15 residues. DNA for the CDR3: TGCAGCGTTGAAGCGGGACAGGGCGGTTACTACGAGCAGTACTTC. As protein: CSVEAGQGGYYEQYF.

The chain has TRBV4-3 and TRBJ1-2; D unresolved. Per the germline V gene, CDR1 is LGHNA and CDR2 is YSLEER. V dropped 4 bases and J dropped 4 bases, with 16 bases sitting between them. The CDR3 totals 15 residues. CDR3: CASSPMVQQSYGYTF. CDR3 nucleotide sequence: TGCGCCAGCAGCCCCATGGTCCAACAGTCCTATGGCTACACCTTC.

The CDR3 protein is CSAKGGSFNEKLFF. The CDR3 DNA reads TGCAGCGCCAAGGGGGGCAGCTTTAATGAAAAACTGTTTTTT. The gene calls are TRBV29-1 and TRBJ1-4; a weak D match, TRBD1 (6 bases). The length of the CDR3 is 14 residues. Germline lookup yields CDR1 SQVTM and CDR2 ANQGSEA. Trimming removed 7 bases at V and 4 bases at J, with 16 bases between.

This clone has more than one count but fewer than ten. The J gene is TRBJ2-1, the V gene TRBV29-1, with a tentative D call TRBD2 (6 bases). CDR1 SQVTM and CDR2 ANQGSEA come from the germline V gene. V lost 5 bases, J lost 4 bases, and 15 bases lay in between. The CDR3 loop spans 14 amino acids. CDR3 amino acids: CSVWVRDFYNEQFF. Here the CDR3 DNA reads TGCAGCGTTTGGGTCCGGGACTTTTACAATGAGCAGTTCTTC.

The CDR3 loop reads CASRPGQGRGYTF. The DNA for the CDR3 is TGTGCCAGCAGGCCAGGACAGGGGCGAGGCTACACCTTC. The chain is built from TRBV25-1 and TRBJ1-2, with TRBD1 identical over 9 bases. CDR1 and CDR2 from the germline V gene are MGHDK and SYGVNS. This CDR3 region has 13 residues. Unmatched junction bases numbered 7, after V lost 6 bases and J lost 8 bases.

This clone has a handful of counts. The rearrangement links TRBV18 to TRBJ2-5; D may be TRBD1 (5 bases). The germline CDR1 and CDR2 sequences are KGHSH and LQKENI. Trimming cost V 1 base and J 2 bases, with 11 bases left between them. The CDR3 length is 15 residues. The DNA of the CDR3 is TGTGCCAGCTCACCACTTACTGACAGACAAGAGACCCAGTACTTC. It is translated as CASSPLTDRQETQYF. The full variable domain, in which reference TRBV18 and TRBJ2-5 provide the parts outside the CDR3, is NAGVMQNPRHLVRRRGQEARLRCSPMKGHSHVYWYRQLPEEGLKFMVYLQKENIIDESGMPKERFSAEFPKEGPSILRIQQVVRGDSAAYFCASSPLTDRQETQYFGPGTRLLVL.

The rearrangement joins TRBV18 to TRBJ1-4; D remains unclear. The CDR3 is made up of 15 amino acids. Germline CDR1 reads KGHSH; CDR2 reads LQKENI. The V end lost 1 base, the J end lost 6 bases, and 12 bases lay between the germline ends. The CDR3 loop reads CASSPQAGQDEKLFF. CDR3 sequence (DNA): TGTGCCAGCTCACCACAGGCCGGCCAGGATGAAAAACTGTTTTTT.

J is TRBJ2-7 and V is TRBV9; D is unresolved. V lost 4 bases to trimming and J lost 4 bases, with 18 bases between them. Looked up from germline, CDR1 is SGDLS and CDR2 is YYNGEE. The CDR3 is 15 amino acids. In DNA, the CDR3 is TGTGCCAGCAGCCCGACCGTGATCTCCTTTTACGAGCAGTACTTC. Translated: CASSPTVISFYEQYF.

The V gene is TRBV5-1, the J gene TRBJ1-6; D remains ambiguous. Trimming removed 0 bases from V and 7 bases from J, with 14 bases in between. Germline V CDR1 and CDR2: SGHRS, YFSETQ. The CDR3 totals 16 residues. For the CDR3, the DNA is TGCGCCAGCAGCTTGGTGCCAAGTTCGGAGAATTCACCCCTCCACTTT. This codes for CASSLVPSSENSPLHF.

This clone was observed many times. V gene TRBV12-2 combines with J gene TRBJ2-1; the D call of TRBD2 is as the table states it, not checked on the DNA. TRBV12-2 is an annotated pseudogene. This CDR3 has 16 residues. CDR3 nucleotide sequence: TGTGCAAGTCGCTTAAGGACTAGCGGGAAGGACAATGAGCAGTTCTTC. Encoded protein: CASRLRTSGKDNEQFF.

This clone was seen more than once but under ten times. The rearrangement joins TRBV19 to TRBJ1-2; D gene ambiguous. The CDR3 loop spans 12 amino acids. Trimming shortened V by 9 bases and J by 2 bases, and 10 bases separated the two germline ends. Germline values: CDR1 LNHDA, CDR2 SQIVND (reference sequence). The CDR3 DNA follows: TGTGCCAGCGGGTCAGAGAACTATGGCTACACCTTC. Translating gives CASGSENYGYTF. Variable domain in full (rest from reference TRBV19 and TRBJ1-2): DGGITQSPKYLFRKEGQNVTLSCEQNLNHDAMYWYRQDPGQGLRLIYYSQIVNDFQKGDIAEGYSVSREKKESFPLTVTSAQKNPTAFYLCASGSENYGYTFGSGTRLTVV.

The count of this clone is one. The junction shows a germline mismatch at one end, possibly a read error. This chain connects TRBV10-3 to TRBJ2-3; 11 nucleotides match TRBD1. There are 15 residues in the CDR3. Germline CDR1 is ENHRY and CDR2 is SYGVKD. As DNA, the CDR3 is TGTGCCAGCAGTTACGGACAGGGGGCTGTAGATACGCAGTATTTT. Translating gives CASSYGQGAVDTQYF.

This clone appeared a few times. CDR3 DNA: TGTGCCAGTAGCACTAAGGACAGGGGGAATCAGCCCCAGCATTTT. Translation gives CASSTKDRGNQPQHF. The chain employs TRBV19 and TRBJ1-5; TRBD1 matches at 10 bases. V lost 6 bases, J lost 4 bases, and 6 bases stayed unmatched. The germline CDR1 and CDR2 sequences are LNHDA and SQIVND (reference sequence). The length of the CDR3 is 15 residues.

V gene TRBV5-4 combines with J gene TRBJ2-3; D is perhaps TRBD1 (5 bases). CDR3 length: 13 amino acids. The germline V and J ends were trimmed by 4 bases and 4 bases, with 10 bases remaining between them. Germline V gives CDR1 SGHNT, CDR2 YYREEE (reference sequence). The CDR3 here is CASSREQADTQYF. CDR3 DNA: TGTGCCAGCAGCAGGGAACAGGCAGATACGCAGTATTTT.

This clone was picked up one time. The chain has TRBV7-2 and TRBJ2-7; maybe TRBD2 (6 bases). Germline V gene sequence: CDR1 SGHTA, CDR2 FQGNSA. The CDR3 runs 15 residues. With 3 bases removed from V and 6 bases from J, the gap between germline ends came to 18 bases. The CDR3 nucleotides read TGTGCCAGCAGCTTTCCCGGGGGTGGGCTCCGCGAGCAGTACTTC. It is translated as CASSFPGGGLREQYF.

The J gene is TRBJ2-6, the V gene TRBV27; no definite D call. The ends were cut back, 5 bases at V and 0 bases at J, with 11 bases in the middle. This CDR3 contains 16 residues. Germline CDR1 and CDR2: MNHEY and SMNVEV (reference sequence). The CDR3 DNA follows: TGTGCCAGCAGTCCGCGTGTGGACTCTGGGGCCAACGTCCTGACTTTC. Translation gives CASSPRVDSGANVLTF.

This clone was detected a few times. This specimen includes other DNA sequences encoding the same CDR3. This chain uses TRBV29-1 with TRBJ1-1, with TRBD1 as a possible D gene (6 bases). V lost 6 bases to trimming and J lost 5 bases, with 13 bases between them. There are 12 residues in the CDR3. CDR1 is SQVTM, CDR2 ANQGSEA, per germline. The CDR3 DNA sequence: TGCAGCGTCGTTCCGGGGGCAACTGAAGCTTTCTTT. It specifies CSVVPGATEAFF.

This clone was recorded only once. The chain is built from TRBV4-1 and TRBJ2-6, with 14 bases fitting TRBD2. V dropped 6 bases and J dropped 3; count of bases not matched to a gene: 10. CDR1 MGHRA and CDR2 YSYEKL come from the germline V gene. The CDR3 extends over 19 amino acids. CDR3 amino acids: CASSPRLAGGQSGANVLTF. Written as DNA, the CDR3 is TGCGCCAGCAGTCCCCGACTAGCGGGGGGGCAAAGTGGGGCCAACGTCCTGACTTTC.

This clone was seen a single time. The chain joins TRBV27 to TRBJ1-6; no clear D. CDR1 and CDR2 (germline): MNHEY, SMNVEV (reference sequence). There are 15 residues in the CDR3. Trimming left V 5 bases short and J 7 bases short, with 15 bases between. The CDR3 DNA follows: TGTGCCAGCAGTCTAGGAAGGGTCGACAATTCACCCCTCCACTTT. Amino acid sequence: CASSLGRVDNSPLHF.